Listed here is a single TCR beta chain. What it binds is unknown. The CDR3 extends over 17 amino acids. The second PCR ran roughly 6 to 11 cycles with a sample-barcoded 5' primer and J-beta primers. Every sample produced at least 2.5 million CDR3-containing paired-end reads. In TCRdb, the 5' RACE reads were re-called with MiXCR into one record per CDR3 protein. In the table there are about 840,000 distinct CDR3 sequences, roughly 28% of which are singletons. This record belongs to a study of blood T cells in healthy people across ages. About the research overall: About one barcoded beta molecule per two T cells came from capture by template switching. Points from the study as a whole: Long-lived donors carried more naive CD4+ cells and greater diversity than aged donors.

The sample was also linked to a second study, of T cells of mothers and their children.

The sequence was obtained from a woman aged 40 to 50 in good health. This chain links TRBV21-1 with TRBJ2-3; TRBD2, the table's D call, lacks a check against the DNA. TRBV21-1 is a known pseudogene. The material sequenced was blood. CDR3 protein: CACSKEERGDPTDTQYF. DNA for the CDR3: TGTGCCTGCAGCAAAGAGGAGCGGGGGGACCCAACAGATACGCAGTATTTT.